Below, 26 T cell receptor beta chains from the same sample are listed, as sequenced in a study of T cell responses to AZD1222 COVID-19 vaccine. Produced via immunoSEQ multiplex PCR; TCRdb's table is partial and in-frame only. The sample includes 170,000 or so clones, 90% seen only once; the top ten take approximately 3%. Sequencing used peripheral blood, obtained on day 0 of AZD1222 vaccination. All receptors derive from an adult in good health.

This clone came up a few times. Additional DNA sequences in this sample encode the identical CDR3. V gene TRBV27 combines with J gene TRBJ2-1; D unclear. From germline, CDR1 is MNHEY and CDR2 SMNVEV (reference sequence). The CDR3 has 13 amino acids. Trimming pared 0 bases from V and 7 bases from J, leaving 7 bases between. CDR3 sequence reads: CASSLSGRNEQFF. The CDR3 DNA reads TGTGCCAGCAGTTTATCAGGGCGGAATGAGCAGTTCTTC.

The chain couples TRBV9 to TRBJ1-2; D gene ambiguous. This CDR3 is 15 amino acids long. V was cut by 0 bases and J by 7 bases, with 16 bases left in between. Germline loops: CDR1 SGDLS, CDR2 YYNGEE. CDR3: CASSVAGRAGIGYTF. The CDR3 region has the DNA TGTGCCAGCAGCGTAGCTGGGCGGGCCGGTATTGGCTACACCTTC.

The rearrangement links TRBV13 to TRBJ2-1; tentatively, D is TRBD2 (5 bases). The CDR3 consists of 15 residues. Germline-derived CDR1 and CDR2 are PRHDT and FYEKMQ (reference sequence). V lost 1 base to trimming and J lost 6 bases, with 13 bases between them. The chain's CDR3 is CASSLVLATSNEQFF. For the CDR3, the DNA is TGTGCCAGCAGCTTAGTGTTAGCGACGTCCAATGAGCAGTTCTTC.

This clone appeared once. The chain is built from TRBV5-1 and TRBJ2-2; D assignment may be TRBD1 or TRBD2 (5 bases each). CDR3 length: 14 residues. V lost 1 base and J 5 bases, leaving 9 bases between the germline ends. Germline V gene data show CDR1 as SGHRS and CDR2 as YFSETQ. The CDR3 nucleotides read TGCGCCAGCAGCTTGTGGGGCGGGACCGGGGAGCTGTTTTTT. Amino acids: CASSLWGGTGELFF.

This clone was observed a few times. The rearrangement joins TRBV5-6 to TRBJ2-1; possibly TRBD1 for D (7 bases). Germline CDR1 is SGHDT and CDR2 is YYEEEE. Trimming took off 0 bases at V and 0 bases at J, with 10 bases between the two ends. The length of the CDR3 is 16 residues. CDR3 in amino acids: CASSLAGGLSYNEQFF. The DNA of the CDR3 is TGTGCCAGCAGCTTGGCAGGGGGACTCTCCTACAATGAGCAGTTCTTC. The full variable domain, rest sourced from reference TRBV5-6 and TRBJ2-1, is DAGVTQSPTHLIKTRGQQVTLRCSPKSGHDTVSWYQQALGQGPQFIFQYYEEEERQRGNFPDRFSGHQFPNYSSELNVNALLLGDSALYLCASSLAGGLSYNEQFFGPGTRLTVL.

This sequence joins TRBV5-1 and TRBJ1-1, with 10 bases aligning to TRBD1. This CDR3 comprises 15 residues. Trimming at V came to 3 bases and at J to 4 bases, leaving 6 bases not matched to a gene. In germline, CDR1 is SGHRS, CDR2 YFSETQ. The CDR3 DNA follows: TGCGCCAGCAGCTGGGTGGACAGGGGGATCACTGAAGCTTTCTTT. It translates to CASSWVDRGITEAFF.

The chain combines TRBV4-2 with TRBJ1-1; tentatively, D is TRBD1 (5 bases). This CDR3 has 16 residues. Germline loops: CDR1 LGHNA, CDR2 YNFKEQ. Trimming took off 0 bases at V and 3 bases at J, with 14 bases between the two ends. CDR3 region: CASSQDRAGRDTEAFF. The DNA of the CDR3 is TGTGCCAGCAGCCAAGATCGAGCAGGGAGAGACACTGAAGCTTTCTTT.

The rearrangement uses TRBV5-6 and TRBJ1-6; D is ambiguous. Germline lookup yields CDR1 SGHDT and CDR2 YYEEEE. Trimming left V 0 bases short and J 0 bases short, with 10 bases between. CDR3 length: 17 amino acids. CDR3 bases: TGTGCCAGCAGCTTGGCTGGCGGAAACTCCTATAATTCACCCCTCCACTTT. Translated, it gives CASSLAGGNSYNSPLHF.

This clone was seen only once. This chain joins TRBV27 and TRBJ2-3; 7 bases agree with TRBD2. CDR1 is MNHEY and CDR2 is SMNVEV in the germline V gene (reference sequence). This CDR3 region has 14 residues. V trimming: 6 bases; J trimming: 0 bases; junction bases outside the gene matches: 3. CDR3 DNA sequence: TGTGCCAGCAGGGGGGGGGTCAGCACAGATACGCAGTATTTT. Amino acids: CASRGGVSTDTQYF.

V and J are TRBV6-5 and TRBJ1-2; D ambiguous. CDR1 is MNHEY, CDR2 SVGAGI, per germline. Trimming took 4 bases from V and 4 from J, leaving 10 bases between them. The CDR3 runs to 13 residues. CDR3 sequence reads: CASSLGKSYGYTF. The CDR3 DNA is TGTGCCAGCAGTTTGGGGAAATCCTATGGCTACACCTTC.

This chain uses TRBV2 with TRBJ1-6, with TRBD1 matching over 9 bases. The CDR3 runs 14 residues. With 5 bases clipped from V and 8 bases from J, the junction kept 4 bases outside the gene matches. CDR1 and CDR2 (germline): SNHLY, FYNNEI. Here the CDR3 reads CASSYRDRDSPLHF. The DNA for the CDR3 is TGTGCCAGCAGTTACCGGGACAGGGATTCACCCCTCCACTTT. The full variable domain, with the rest looked up from reference TRBV2 and TRBJ1-6, is EPEVTQTPSHQVTQMGQEVILRCVPISNHLYFYWYRQILGQKVEFLVSFYNNEISEKSEIFDDQFSVERPDGSNFTLKIRSTKLEDSAMYFCASSYRDRDSPLHFGNGTRLTVT.

V gene TRBV7-2 combines with J gene TRBJ2-5; TRBD2 aligns across 14 bases. Trimming removed 5 bases from V and 2 bases from J; junction bases left unmatched: 10. The CDR3 runs 18 residues. Germline CDR1 and CDR2: SGHTA and FQGNSA. The DNA for the CDR3 is TGTGCCAGCAGCCCCGGACTAGCGGGGGGCCGGTCACAAGAGACCCAGTACTTC. Amino acids: CASSPGLAGGRSQETQYF. Full variable domain (rest looked up from reference TRBV7-2 and TRBJ2-5): GAGVSQSPSNKVTEKGKDVELRCDPISGHTALYWYRQSLGQGLEFLIYFQGNSAPDKSGLPSDRFSAERTGGSVSTLTIQRTQQEDSAVYLCASSPGLAGGRSQETQYFGPGTRLLVL.

The chain has TRBV19 and TRBJ2-7, with TRBD1 as a possible D gene (7 bases). Germline assignment: CDR1 LNHDA and CDR2 SQIVND (reference sequence). This CDR3 spans 13 amino acids. V was clipped by 5 bases and J by 1 base, with 9 bases between them. CDR3: CASSPGGSYEQYF. The CDR3 coding sequence is TGTGCCAGTAGTCCAGGGGGGTCCTACGAGCAGTACTTC.

The V gene is TRBV4-3, the J gene TRBJ2-7; 7 positions agree with TRBD1. The CDR3 totals 19 residues. From germline, CDR1 is LGHNA and CDR2 YSLEER. The V and J ends lost 0 bases and 0 bases, in that order; junction bases with no gene match: 14. CDR3 sequence reads: CASSQDQATGTASSYEQYF. CDR3 DNA: TGCGCCAGCAGCCAAGATCAGGCCACCGGGACAGCGAGCTCCTACGAGCAGTACTTC.

A remark on this clone: Other DNA sequences in the sample encode the same CDR3. The chain employs TRBV7-8 and TRBJ2-3; D gene unclear. Per germline, CDR1 SGHVS and CDR2 FQNEAQ. The CDR3 consists of 11 residues. Between the trimmed V and J ends, which lost 5 bases and 5 bases, there was a span of 5 bases. The CDR3 loop reads CASSPRDTQYF. CDR3 DNA sequence: TGTGCCAGCAGCCCCCGAGATACGCAGTATTTT.

The gene calls are TRBV4-3 and TRBJ1-2; possibly TRBD1 for D (6 bases). The length of the CDR3 is 17 residues. V gave up 0 bases and J gave up 0 bases, with 14 bases separating them. CDR1 is LGHNA, CDR2 YSLEER, per germline. CDR3 in amino acids: CASSQDTSGATNYGYTF. CDR3 DNA: TGCGCCAGCAGCCAAGACACGTCAGGGGCGACTAACTATGGCTACACCTTC.

The chain recombines TRBV7-2 with TRBJ1-3, with a weak D call TRBD1 (5 bases). The CDR3 has 14 residues. Germline V gene data show CDR1 as SGHTA and CDR2 as FQGNSA. Trimming cost V 0 bases and J 7 bases, with 10 bases left between them. In DNA, the CDR3 is TGTGCCAGCAGCTTAGCGGGGGGTGGGAACACCATATATTTT. It specifies CASSLAGGGNTIYF.

This chain joins TRBV29-1 and TRBJ2-5; D may be TRBD1 or TRBD2 (6 bases each). CDR3 length: 14 residues. V lost 4 bases to trimming and J lost 2 bases, with 14 bases between them. Germline V gene lookup returns CDR1 SQVTM and CDR2 ANQGSEA. The CDR3 nucleotides read TGCAGCGTTGCGGGGGCCCTGGCACAAGAGACCCAGTACTTC. Its translation is CSVAGALAQETQYF. Combining the CDR3 with reference TRBV29-1 and TRBJ2-5 gives the whole variable domain SAVISQKPSRDICQRGTSLTIQCQVDSQVTMMFWYRQQPGQSLTLIATANQGSEATYESGFVIDKFPISRPNLTFSTLTVSNMSPEDSSIYLCSVAGALAQETQYFGPGTRLLVL.

This chain joins TRBV4-3 and TRBJ1-6; 9 nucleotides align to TRBD1. V was clipped by 3 bases and J by 10 bases; unmatched bases: 10. The CDR3 loop spans 16 amino acids. The germline gives CDR1 LGHNA, CDR2 YSLEER. CDR3 DNA sequence: TGCGCCAGCAGCCAGGGGACAGGGCTGGTTCGGTCACCCCTCCACTTT. It specifies CASSQGTGLVRSPLHF.

The V gene is TRBV19, the J gene TRBJ2-7, with TRBD2 matching over 9 bases. CDR1 is LNHDA, CDR2 SQIVND, per germline (reference sequence). The CDR3 is 16 amino acids. J was trimmed by 5 bases and V by 4 bases; bases with no gene match: 12. The CDR3, as DNA: TGTGCCAGTAGTACGAATACCGGGACTAGCAATCACGAGCAGTACTTC. Its protein product is CASSTNTGTSNHEQYF.

V gene TRBV10-1 combines with J gene TRBJ2-5, with D perhaps TRBD2 (5 bases). The V gene's germline CDR1 is WNHNN and CDR2 SYGVQD (reference sequence). This CDR3 spans 17 amino acids. Trimming pared 0 bases from V and 1 base from J, leaving 15 bases between. The CDR3 DNA reads as TGCGCCAGCAGTGAGTCGTGGTGGACTCTCACCCAAGAGACCCAGTACTTC. It yields the protein CASSESWWTLTQETQYF.

The chain uses TRBV9 and TRBJ2-5, with 9 positions matching TRBD1. CDR1 and CDR2 from the germline V gene are SGDLS and YYNGEE. The CDR3 consists of 19 residues. Unmatched junction bases numbered 20, after V lost 3 bases and J lost 5 bases. CDR3 in amino acids: CASSAGWDRVWATRETQYF. DNA of the CDR3: TGTGCCAGCAGCGCTGGCTGGGACAGGGTATGGGCCACCAGGGAGACCCAGTACTTC.

The CDR3 protein is CASSSFSGGANTGELFF. The CDR3 nucleotides are TGTGCCAGCAGCTCGTTCAGCGGGGGGGCGAACACCGGGGAGCTGTTTTTT. The chain joins TRBV11-3 to TRBJ2-2; 10 bases are shared with TRBD2. The germline V gene encodes CDR1 SGHNT and CDR2 YENEEA. V lost 4 bases to trimming and J lost 0 bases; unmatched junction nucleotides: 5. The length of the CDR3 is 17 residues.

The genes are TRBV12-5 and TRBJ2-3; maybe TRBD1 (6 bases). The germline gives CDR1 LGHNT, CDR2 FRNRAP. The length of the CDR3 is 18 residues. Deletions cut 1 base from V and 1 base from J, with 18 bases between. The CDR3 sequence: CASGLELTGIRGTDTQYF. In nucleotides, the CDR3 is TGTGCTAGTGGTTTGGAGCTCACAGGGATCAGGGGCACAGATACGCAGTATTTT.

This chain connects TRBV5-1 to TRBJ1-4; D is unclear. The CDR3 extends over 17 amino acids. The V end was cut by 4 bases, the J end by 5 bases, with 21 bases between. From germline, CDR1 is SGHRS and CDR2 YFSETQ. As DNA, the CDR3 is TGCGCCAGCAGCCCGCTCCGGGCCCCTGTGCCCAATGAAAAACTGTTTTTT. This translates into CASSPLRAPVPNEKLFF.

This clone has just one count. The chain combines TRBV6-5 with TRBJ2-1; 7 bases agree with TRBD1. The V and J ends lost 5 bases and 9 bases, in that order; junction bases with no gene match: 13. The CDR3 is 15 amino acids. The germline CDR1 and CDR2 sequences are MNHEY and SVGAGI. This CDR3 reads CASSRQGNWLGEQFF. The CDR3 coding sequence is TGTGCCAGCAGTCGACAGGGTAACTGGTTGGGTGAGCAGTTCTTC.